This T cell receptor (beta chain) was observed in a study of CXCR3-negative and CXCR3-positive naive CD8 T cells. Findings and limits, study-wide: TRBV-TRBJ usage was alike in naive CXCR3-negative and CXCR3-positive cells but differed in memory cells.

Remarks on this clonotype: What it binds is unknown.

This CDR3 spans 18 amino acids. CDR1 is SEHNR, CDR2 FQNEAQ, per germline (reference sequence). With UMI labels, 5' RACE was used to prepare the TRB cDNA libraries. For each CDR3 protein, TCRdb gives one entry from its re-call of the 5' RACE reads, without DNA. The sample table includes thousands of distinct CDR3 sequences. A CD45RO-CCR7+CD27+CD95- profile was what naive CD8+ T cells displayed. This clonotype originated in a human donor in good health. Some clones in this sample may be carry-over from other donors' samples. The sample was naive CXCR3- CD8+ T cells from blood. Subset here: CD45RO-CCR7+CD27+CD95- naive CD8+ T cells lacking CXCR3 (TNR3-). The genes are TRBV7-9 and TRBJ1-2. This CDR3 reads CASSSSRSPGQTNYGYTF.